The clone carrying this T cell receptor beta chain came up once. Its antigen is not known. These data belong to a study of T cell responses to AZD1222 COVID-19 vaccine. Here immunoSEQ multiplex PCR was the method, and the copy in TCRdb shows in-frame clones only, minus some. This sample has 57,000 or so clones, with around 75% found just once. Looked up from germline, CDR1 is MNHEY and CDR2 is SMNVEV (reference sequence). The CDR3 extends over 14 amino acids. The junction had 5 bases not matched to a gene; V was cut back by 5 bases and J by 3 bases. Points from the study as a whole: Repertoires were sampled only after the peak T cell response. Donors skewed white British and female; clonal diversity was possibly underestimated.

The J gene is TRBJ2-7, the V gene TRBV27; 9 bases align to TRBD1. The sequence derives from an adult in good health. Here the sequenced sample was peripheral blood, taken on day 0 of AZD1222 vaccination. The CDR3: CASSLGQGLYEQYF. The CDR3 DNA follows: TGTGCCAGCAGTCTGGGACAGGGTCTCTACGAGCAGTACTTC.